A selection of T cell receptor beta chains follows, all from one sample in a study of blood T cells in healthy people across ages. Each CDR3 protein is one row after TCRdb ran MiXCR on the 5' RACE reads. Of fewer than 2 million distinct CDR3 sequences detected, 35% to 50% appear once; the ten largest clones hold more than 20%. The source material was blood. The receptors were gathered from a human donor in good health. The CDR3 runs from the conserved cysteine through the conserved F or W. A D gene is named only where the DNA matches it firmly. Part of the rows lack a size; the others show once, few, many or a class for expanded clones.

v_gene	abundance	d_gene	j_gene	CDR3aa	CDR3nt
TRBV28	-	-	TRBJ2-7	CASSLRGSNEQYF	TGTGCCAGCAGTTTGAGGGGGTCCAACGAGCAGTACTTC
TRBV6-1	few	TRBD1	TRBJ1-1	CASTRDRGGFTEAFF	TGTGCCAGCACCCGGGACAGGGGGGGTTTCACTGAAGCTTTCTTT
TRBV20-1	few	-	TRBJ2-5	CSATSRKGTQETQYF	TGCAGTGCTACTAGTCGCAAGGGGACCCAAGAGACCCAGTACTTC
TRBV20-1	few	-	TRBJ1-4	CSASFGGAVNEKLFF	TGCAGTGCTAGTTTTGGGGGGGCTGTTAATGAAAAACTGTTTTTT
TRBV5-5	few	-	TRBJ1-6	CASSPVPGSEHSPLHF	TGTGCCAGCAGCCCGGTGCCGGGCTCAGAGCATTCACCCCTCCACTTT
TRBV27	-	-	TRBJ2-7	CASSLLGGQTYEQYF	TGTGCCAGCAGTTTATTAGGGGGGCAAACCTACGAGCAGTACTTC
TRBV12-3/TRBV12-4	-	TRBD1	TRBJ1-2	CASSPGQGETNYGYTF	TGTGCCAGCAGCCCCGGACAGGGGGAGACTAACTATGGCTACACCTTC
TRBV20-1	-	-	TRBJ2-7	CSARDTRRGPTYEQYF	TGCAGTGCTAGAGATACTCGCAGGGGACCTACCTACGAGCAGTACTTC
TRBV20-1	-	-	TRBJ1-5	CSARDHGRGLGQPQHF	TGCAGTGCTAGAGATCACGGCAGGGGATTGGGGCAGCCCCAGCATTTT
TRBV6-2/TRBV6-3	few	-	TRBJ1-5	CASSAGLLQPQHF	TGTGCCAGCAGTGCTGGACTGTTACAGCCCCAGCATTTT
TRBV12-3/TRBV12-4	few	-	TRBJ2-4	CASSPRYTLAKNIQYF	TGTGCCAGCAGCCCGAGATACACCTTAGCCAAAAACATTCAGTACTTC
TRBV4-3	-	TRBD2	TRBJ2-5	CASSQGWGTSGADQETQYF	TGCGCCAGCAGCCAAGGGTGGGGGACTAGCGGGGCCGACCAAGAGACCCAGTACTTC
TRBV10-3	-	-	TRBJ1-1	CAISGTTLEAFF	TGTGCCATCAGTGGGACAACTCTTGAAGCTTTCTTT
TRBV5-1	-	TRBD2	TRBJ2-2	CASSFGRGSGELFF	TGCGCCAGCAGCTTCGGGAGGGGGTCCGGGGAGCTGTTTTTT
TRBV7-2	once	-	TRBJ2-7	CASSSPERVYEQYF	TGTGCCAGCAGCTCACCCGAGCGGGTCTACGAGCAGTACTTC
TRBV7-9	-	-	TRBJ2-3	CASSPRLRQDSQYF	TGTGCCAGCAGCCCGCGACTACGACAGGATTCGCAGTATTTT
TRBV5-1	few	-	TRBJ1-2	CASTSDSAYGYTF	TGCGCCAGCACGTCGGACAGCGCCTATGGCTACACCTTC
TRBV15	-	-	TRBJ2-7	CATSREGLAGSYEQYF	TGTGCCACCAGCAGAGAGGGGCTAGCCGGCTCCTACGAGCAGTACTTC
TRBV7-2	-	-	TRBJ2-2	CASKRRGGGGGELFF	TGTGCCAGCAAACGCCGGGGCGGAGGGGGCGGGGAGCTGTTTTTT
TRBV7-9	few	-	TRBJ2-1	CASSSILGGHCNEQFF	TGTGCCAGCAGCTCCATCCTTGGGGGTCACTGCAATGAGCAGTTCTTC
TRBV2	few	TRBD1	TRBJ2-1	CASSEDFLRWDSGDFRDEQFF	TGTGCCAGCAGTGAAGATTTCTTACGTTGGGACAGTGGAGATTTTCGCGACGAGCAGTTCTTC
TRBV10-2	few	TRBD1	TRBJ1-6	CASRPGQVASPLHF	TGCGCCAGCAGGCCGGGACAGGTCGCTTCACCCCTCCACTTT
TRBV12-3/TRBV12-4	-	TRBD2	TRBJ2-2	CASSKRAGKGTGELFF	TGTGCCAGCAGTAAAAGAGCGGGGAAAGGCACCGGGGAGCTGTTTTTT
TRBV15	-	TRBD2	TRBJ2-1	CATRTSAYNEQFF	TGTGCCACCAGGACTAGCGCTTACAATGAGCAGTTCTTC